Below, 7 T cell receptor beta chains from the same sample are listed, as sequenced in a study of T cell repertoires in cytomegalovirus infection. TCRdb independently ran MiXCR on the reads; one entry per CDR3 protein. The sample has hundreds of thousands of distinct CDR3 sequences; 33% are singletons. Their recognized antigens are unknown. Sequenced material: cultured PBMCs, taken from culture after CMV antigen stimulation. The source of these receptors is a human donor in good health (CMV status not recorded). Some clones in this sample may be carry-over from other donors' samples.

This rearrangement joins TRBV7-9 to TRBJ2-1; D tentatively reads TRBD1 or TRBD2 (5 bases each). Germline V CDR1 and CDR2: SEHNR, FQNEAQ (reference sequence). This CDR3 has 15 amino acids. V was pared by 4 bases and J by 9 bases, with 19 bases between. CDR3 in amino acids: CASSSTGTPGVEQFF. The CDR3 bases are TGTGCCAGCAGCTCCACCGGGACCCCCGGGGTTGAGCAGTTCTTC.

This clonotype was counted between two and nine times. The chain is built from TRBV27 and TRBJ2-7, with a possible D match to TRBD2 (6 bases). Trimming took off 8 bases at V and 2 bases at J, with 16 bases between the two ends. Germline V gene lookup returns CDR1 MNHEY and CDR2 SMNVEV (reference sequence). The CDR3 has 14 amino acids. The CDR3 region is CASLKLGGPYEQYF. The CDR3 bases are TGTGCCAGCCTGAAACTGGGGGGTCCCTACGAGCAGTACTTC.

The chain joins TRBV6-2 or TRBV6-3 to TRBJ1-4; D remains ambiguous. The V gene lost 6 bases and the J gene lost 4 bases, with 18 bases spanning the gap. Per the germline V gene, CDR1 is MNHEY and CDR2 is SVGEGT. The CDR3 spans 16 residues. As DNA, the CDR3 is TGTGCCAGCAGACCTAACGGGGAAGGCGGTAATGAAAAACTGTTTTTT. Encoded protein: CASRPNGEGGNEKLFF.

In this sample, this clonotype turned up a few times. The CDR3 nucleotides are TGTGCCATCGGGGGCAGCACAGATACGCAGTATTTT. As protein: CAIGGSTDTQYF. The gene calls are TRBV10-3 and TRBJ2-3, with D perhaps matching TRBD1 (6 bases). Trimming left V 8 bases short and J 0 bases short, with 6 bases between. This CDR3 has 12 residues. Germline assignment: CDR1 ENHRY and CDR2 SYGVKD.

This chain connects TRBV29-1 to TRBJ1-3; D possibly corresponds to TRBD1 (5 bases). Germline V gene lookup returns CDR1 SQVTM and CDR2 ANQGSEA. V was trimmed by 5 bases and J by 2 bases, leaving 13 bases between them. The CDR3 covers 14 residues. The CDR3 loop is CSVRGRLTGNTIYF. CDR3 nucleotide sequence: TGCAGCGTTCGGGGCAGACTTACTGGAAACACCATATATTTT.

The chain recombines TRBV20-1 with TRBJ2-5; D unresolved. Trimming removed 0 bases at V and 5 bases at J, with 19 bases between. CDR1 is DFQATT and CDR2 is SNEGSKA in the germline V gene (reference sequence). The CDR3 spans 16 residues. The CDR3 nucleotides are TGCAGTGCTAGAGATCGGTGGGCCCCTGGGTCTGAGACCCAGTACTTC. The encoded protein is CSARDRWAPGSETQYF.

This clonotype was recorded at least ten times. The gene calls are TRBV7-2 and TRBJ2-7; D is possibly TRBD1 or TRBD2 (5 bases each). Per germline, CDR1 SGHTA and CDR2 FQGNSA. The CDR3 runs 15 residues. V gave up 2 bases and J gave up 5 bases, with 16 bases separating them. The CDR3 nucleotides read TGTGCCAGCAGCTTAAGGCCAGGGACGTCAAACGAGCAGTACTTC. It yields the protein CASSLRPGTSNEQYF. Supplemented by reference TRBV7-2 and TRBJ2-7, the full variable domain reads GAGVSQSPSNKVTEKGKDVELRCDPISGHTALYWYRQSLGQGLEFLIYFQGNSAPDKSGLPSDRFSAERTGGSVSTLTIQRTQQEDSAVYLCASSLRPGTSNEQYFGPGTRLTVT.